The rows below give T cell receptor beta chains drawn from one sample of a study of shared clonotypes between healthy human individuals. TCRdb's copy holds only in-frame clones and misses some; the assay was immunoSEQ multiplex PCR. The sample lists around 2,000,000 clones; about 93% were seen once. The sample consisted of naive CD8+ T cells from PBMCs. The receptors originated from a man younger than 30 in good health. Some clones in this sample may be carry-over from other donors' samples. CDR3s include the opening cysteine and the closing phenylalanine or tryptophan. D genes are given only for firm matches. The size entry is marked missing in some rows and otherwise reads once, few, many or a size class.

d_gene	v_gene	j_gene	abundance	CDR3nt	CDR3aa
.	TRBV19	TRBJ1-2	.	TGTGCCAGCTTTGGCGGATACTATGGCTACACCTTC	CASFGGYYGYTF
TRBD2	TRBV6-5	TRBJ2-7	.	TGTGCCAGCAGACAGGGACTAGCGGGAAGCTACGAGCAGTACTTC	CASRQGLAGSYEQYF
.	TRBV7-9	TRBJ1-1	.	TGTGCCAGCAGCTGGGGGGAAGAAGCGGACACTGAAGCTTTCTTT	CASSWGEEADTEAFF
TRBD2	TRBV29-1	TRBJ2-7	.	TGCAGCGTTGGGTTAGCGGGAGAGTACGAGCAGTACTTC	CSVGLAGEYEQYF
TRBD1	TRBV9	TRBJ2-3	.	TGTGCCAGCAGCGCGGGACAGGGGGCACTCACAGATACGCAGTATTTT	CASSAGQGALTDTQYF
.	TRBV11-2	TRBJ2-5	.	TGTGCCAGCAGGACTACGGGCGGAGCCCAGTACTTC	CASRTTGGAQYF
.	TRBV29-1	TRBJ2-7	.	TGCAGCGTTGATTTGGAGGGGGCCGGCGAGCAGTACTTC	CSVDLEGAGEQYF
.	TRBV5-1	TRBJ2-7	.	TGCGCCAGCAGCTCGGGAGCCTACGAGCAGTACTTC	CASSSGAYEQYF
.	TRBV27	TRBJ2-7	.	TGTGCCAGCAGTTTTAAAGGCGACACCTACGAGCAGTACTTC	CASSFKGDTYEQYF
.	TRBV13	TRBJ2-7	.	TGTGCCAGCAGCTTATCAGCCACCTCCTCCTACGAGCAGTACTTC	CASSLSATSSYEQYF
.	TRBV29-1	TRBJ2-7	once	TGCAGCGTTAGGGTCAGGAACTCCTACGAGCAGTACTTC	CSVRVRNSYEQYF